This T cell receptor beta chain was retrieved from a study of vaccination effects on CD4 cells after COVID-19. Study context: At 16 days and one week before vaccination, two convalescent patients gave samples.

The J segment lost 2 bases and the V segment lost 3 bases, leaving 9 bases of the junction unmatched. Germline V gene lookup returns CDR1 LNHDA and CDR2 SQIVND (reference sequence). There are 16 residues in the CDR3. Comment on this clone: As yet, its antigen is unknown.

The protocol was immunoSEQ multiplex PCR, while the TCRdb copy is restricted to in-frame clones and leaves out a portion. Of more than 20,000 clones listed, around 79% are singletons. Expansion of antigen-specific CD4+ T cells with viral peptide pools was carried out by the ViraFEST assay before sequencing. With around ten days of culture completed, CD4+ T cells were isolated. Their SARS-CoV-2 infection, verified by PCR, occurred between March and December 2020. After under 2.5 million PBMC were placed in each well, they were cultured with approximately 10 IU/ml IL-2 and 10 ug/ml peptides. The sample in question was CD4+ T cells from PBMCs cultured with HCoV-NL63 spike peptides, obtained before COVID-19 vaccination. This TCR was sampled from a human donor who had a prior SARS-CoV-2 infection. The rearrangement links TRBV19 to TRBJ1-2; 7 bases fit TRBD1. The CDR3 sequence is CASSIQADRQNYGYTF. The CDR3 coding sequence is TGTGCCAGTAGTATCCAAGCGGACAGGCAGAACTATGGCTACACCTTC.